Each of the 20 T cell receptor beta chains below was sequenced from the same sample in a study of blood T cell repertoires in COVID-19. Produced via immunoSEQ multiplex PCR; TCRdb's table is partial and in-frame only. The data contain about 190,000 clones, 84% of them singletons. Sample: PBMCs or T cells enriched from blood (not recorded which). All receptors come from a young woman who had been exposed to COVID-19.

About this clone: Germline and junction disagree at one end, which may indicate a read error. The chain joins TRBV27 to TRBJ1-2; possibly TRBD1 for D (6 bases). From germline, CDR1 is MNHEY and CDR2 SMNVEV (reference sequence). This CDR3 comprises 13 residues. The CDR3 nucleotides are TGTGCCAGCAGTTTATATCAATCGACAGGACTCTACTTC. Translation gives CASSLYQSTGLYF.

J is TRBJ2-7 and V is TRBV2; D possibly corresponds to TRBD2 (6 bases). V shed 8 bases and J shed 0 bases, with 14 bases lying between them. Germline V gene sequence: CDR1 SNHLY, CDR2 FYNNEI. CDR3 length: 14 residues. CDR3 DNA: TGTGCCAGCGACGCGGAGGGCTCCTCCTACGAGCAGTACTTC. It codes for CASDAEGSSYEQYF. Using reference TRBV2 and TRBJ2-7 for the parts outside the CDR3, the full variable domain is EPEVTQTPSHQVTQMGQEVILRCVPISNHLYFYWYRQILGQKVEFLVSFYNNEISEKSEIFDDQFSVERPDGSNFTLKIRSTKLEDSAMYFCASDAEGSSYEQYFGPGTRLTVT.

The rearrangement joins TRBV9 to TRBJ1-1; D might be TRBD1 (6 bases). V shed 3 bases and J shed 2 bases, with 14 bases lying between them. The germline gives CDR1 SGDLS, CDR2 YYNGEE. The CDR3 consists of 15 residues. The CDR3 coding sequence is TGTGCCAGCAGCGCCGTGGGGGGGGCTAACACTGAAGCTTTCTTT. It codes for CASSAVGGANTEAFF.

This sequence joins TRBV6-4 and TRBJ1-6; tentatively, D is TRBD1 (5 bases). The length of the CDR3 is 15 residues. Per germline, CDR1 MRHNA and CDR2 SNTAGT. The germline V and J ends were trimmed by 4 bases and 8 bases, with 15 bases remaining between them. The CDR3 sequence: CASSASEGTYSPLHF. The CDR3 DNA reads TGTGCCAGCAGTGCTTCGGAGGGGACCTATTCACCCCTCCACTTT.

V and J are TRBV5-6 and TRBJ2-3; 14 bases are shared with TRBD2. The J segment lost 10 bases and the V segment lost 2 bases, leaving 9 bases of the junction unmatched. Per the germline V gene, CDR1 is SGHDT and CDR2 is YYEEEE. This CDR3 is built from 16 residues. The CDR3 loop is CASSLPGTSGGRAQYF. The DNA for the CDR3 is TGTGCCAGCAGCTTACCCGGGACTAGCGGGGGTCGAGCGCAGTATTTT.

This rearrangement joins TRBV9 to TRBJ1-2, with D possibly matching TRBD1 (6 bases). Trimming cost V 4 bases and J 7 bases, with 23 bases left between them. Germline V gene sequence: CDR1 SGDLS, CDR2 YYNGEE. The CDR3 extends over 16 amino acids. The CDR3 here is CASSPSYREKGVGYTF. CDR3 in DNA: TGTGCCAGCAGCCCGAGCTACAGGGAGAAAGGTGTTGGCTACACCTTC.

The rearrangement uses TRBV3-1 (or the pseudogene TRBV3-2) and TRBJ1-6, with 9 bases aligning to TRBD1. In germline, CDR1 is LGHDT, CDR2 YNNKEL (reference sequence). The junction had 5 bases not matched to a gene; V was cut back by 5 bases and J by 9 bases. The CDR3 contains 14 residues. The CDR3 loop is CASSSDRGFSPLHF. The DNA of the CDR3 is TGTGCCAGCAGCTCCGACAGGGGGTTTTCACCCCTCCACTTT.

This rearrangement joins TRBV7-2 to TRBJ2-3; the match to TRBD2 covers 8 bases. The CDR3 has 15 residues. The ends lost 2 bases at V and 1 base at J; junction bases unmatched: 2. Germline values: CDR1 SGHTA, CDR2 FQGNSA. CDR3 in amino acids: CASSLRGGRTDTQYF. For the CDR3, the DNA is TGTGCCAGCAGCTTACGGGGGGGCCGCACAGATACGCAGTATTTT.

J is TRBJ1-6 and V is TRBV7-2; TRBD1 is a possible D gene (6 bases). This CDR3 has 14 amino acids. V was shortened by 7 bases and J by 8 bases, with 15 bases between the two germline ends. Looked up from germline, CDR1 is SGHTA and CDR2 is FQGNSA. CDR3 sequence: CASTGQGFHSPLHF. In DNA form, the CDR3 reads TGTGCCAGCACCGGCCAGGGGTTTCATTCACCCCTCCACTTT.

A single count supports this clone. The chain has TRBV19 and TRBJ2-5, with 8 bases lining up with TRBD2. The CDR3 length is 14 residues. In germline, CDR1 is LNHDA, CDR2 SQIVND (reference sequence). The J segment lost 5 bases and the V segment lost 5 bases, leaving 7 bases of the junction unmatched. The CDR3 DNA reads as TGTGCCAGTAGTCCGGGGGGGAGGGTGGAGACCCAGTACTTC. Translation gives CASSPGGRVETQYF.

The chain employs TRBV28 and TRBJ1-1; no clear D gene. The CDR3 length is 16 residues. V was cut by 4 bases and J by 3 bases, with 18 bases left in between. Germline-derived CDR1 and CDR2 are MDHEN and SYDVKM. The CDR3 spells CASSSGIAGVYTEAFF. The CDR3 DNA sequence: TGTGCCAGCAGTTCGGGGATTGCCGGGGTGTACACTGAAGCTTTCTTT.

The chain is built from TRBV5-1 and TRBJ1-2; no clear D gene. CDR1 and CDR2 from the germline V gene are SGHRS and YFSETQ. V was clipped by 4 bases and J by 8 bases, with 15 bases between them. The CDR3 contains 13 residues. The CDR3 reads CASSATASEGYTF. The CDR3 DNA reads TGCGCCAGCAGCGCGACCGCCTCGGAGGGCTACACCTTC.

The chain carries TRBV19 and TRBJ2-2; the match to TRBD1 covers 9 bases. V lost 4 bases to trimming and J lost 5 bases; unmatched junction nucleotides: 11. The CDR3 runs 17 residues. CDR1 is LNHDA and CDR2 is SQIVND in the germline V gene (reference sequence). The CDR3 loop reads CASSTPGQGIRTGELFF. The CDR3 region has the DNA TGTGCCAGTAGTACCCCGGGACAGGGAATTAGGACCGGGGAGCTGTTTTTT.

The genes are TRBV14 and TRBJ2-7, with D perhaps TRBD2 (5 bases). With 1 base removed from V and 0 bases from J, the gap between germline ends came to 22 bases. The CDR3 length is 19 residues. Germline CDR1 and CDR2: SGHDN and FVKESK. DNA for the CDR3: TGTGCCAGCAGCCAAGCCCCCGGTCGTGTACAAGGGAGCTCCTACGAGCAGTACTTC. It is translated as CASSQAPGRVQGSSYEQYF.

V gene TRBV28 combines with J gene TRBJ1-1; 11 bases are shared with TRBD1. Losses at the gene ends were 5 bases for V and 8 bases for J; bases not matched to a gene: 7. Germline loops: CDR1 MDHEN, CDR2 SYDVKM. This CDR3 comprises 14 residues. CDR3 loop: CASSTAGTGGEAFF. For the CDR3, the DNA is TGTGCCAGCAGTACGGCGGGGACAGGGGGGGAAGCTTTCTTT.

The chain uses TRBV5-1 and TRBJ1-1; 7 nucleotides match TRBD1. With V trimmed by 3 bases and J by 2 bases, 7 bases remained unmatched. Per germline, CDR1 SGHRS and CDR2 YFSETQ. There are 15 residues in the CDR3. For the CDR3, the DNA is TGCGCCAGCAGCTCGCACAGGGGCCCCAACACTGAAGCTTTCTTT. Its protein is CASSSHRGPNTEAFF.

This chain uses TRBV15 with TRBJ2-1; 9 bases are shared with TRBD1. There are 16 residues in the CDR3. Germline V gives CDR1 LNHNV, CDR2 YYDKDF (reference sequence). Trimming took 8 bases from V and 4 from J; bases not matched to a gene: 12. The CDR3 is CATAFLTGGSYNEQFF. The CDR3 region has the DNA TGTGCCACCGCTTTCTTGACAGGGGGATCATACAATGAGCAGTTCTTC.

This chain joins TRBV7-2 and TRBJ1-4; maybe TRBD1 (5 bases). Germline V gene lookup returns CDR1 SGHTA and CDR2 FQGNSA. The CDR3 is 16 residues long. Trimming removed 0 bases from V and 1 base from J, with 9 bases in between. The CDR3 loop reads CASSLARGITNEKLFF. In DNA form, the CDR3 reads TGTGCCAGCAGCTTAGCGCGGGGGATAACTAATGAAAAACTGTTTTTT. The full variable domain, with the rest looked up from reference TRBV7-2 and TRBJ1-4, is GAGVSQSPSNKVTEKGKDVELRCDPISGHTALYWYRQSLGQGLEFLIYFQGNSAPDKSGLPSDRFSAERTGGSVSTLTIQRTQQEDSAVYLCASSLARGITNEKLFFGSGTQLSVL.

CDR3 residues: CASSSTENTEAFF. CDR3 in DNA: TGTGCCAGCAGCTCAACAGAGAACACTGAAGCTTTCTTT. The chain is built from TRBV7-2 and TRBJ1-1, with D unresolved. Trimming shortened V by 4 bases and J by 1 base, and 7 bases separated the two germline ends. This CDR3 region has 13 residues. The germline V gene has CDR1 SGHTA and CDR2 FQGNSA.

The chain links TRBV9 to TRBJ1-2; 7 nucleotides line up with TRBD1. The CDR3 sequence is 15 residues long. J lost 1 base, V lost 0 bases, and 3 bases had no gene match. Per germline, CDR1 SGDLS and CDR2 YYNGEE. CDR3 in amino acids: CASSVGTGVNYGYTF. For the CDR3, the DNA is TGTGCCAGCAGCGTAGGCACAGGGGTTAACTATGGCTACACCTTC. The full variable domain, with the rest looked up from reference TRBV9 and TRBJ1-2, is DSGVTQTPKHLITATGQRVTLRCSPRSGDLSVYWYQQSLDQGLQFLIQYYNGEERAKGNILERFSAQQFPDLHSELNLSSLELGDSALYFCASSVGTGVNYGYTFGSGTRLTVV.